A selection of T cell receptor beta chains follows, all from one sample in a study of shared clonotypes between healthy human individuals. Here immunoSEQ multiplex PCR was the method, and the copy in TCRdb shows in-frame clones only, minus some. The data show around 1,900,000 clones, just under 95% seen once. Sequencing was carried out using naive CD8+ T cells from PBMCs. The receptors come from a man aged 18 to 29 in good health. Some clones in this sample may be carry-over from other donors' samples. Both conserved end residues are part of each CDR3. A D gene is named only where the DNA matches it firmly. A row's size may be missing; if present it is once, few, many or a size class.

j_gene,d_gene,v_gene,abundance,CDR3nt,CDR3aa
TRBJ1-1,NA,TRBV19,NA,TGTGCCAGTACGGTCGGGAACACTGAAGCTTTCTTT,CASTVGNTEAFF
TRBJ1-1,NA,TRBV7-9,NA,TGTGCCAGCAACCTGAACACTGAAGCTTTCTTT,CASNLNTEAFF
TRBJ2-2,NA,TRBV7-9,NA,TGTGCCAGCAGCCAACCGGGGGGCGCCGGGGAGCTGTTTTTT,CASSQPGGAGELFF
TRBJ2-5,TRBD2,TRBV28,NA,TGTGCCAGCAGTTTGTGGACTAGCCAAGAGACCCAGTACTTC,CASSLWTSQETQYF
TRBJ2-1,NA,TRBV20-1,NA,TGCAGTGCTAGAGCGGATGAGCAGTTCTTC,CSARADEQFF
TRBJ2-7,NA,TRBV15,NA,TGTGCCACCAGCAGAGATCTGCTAGCCAGCCACGAGCAGTACTTC,CATSRDLLASHEQYF
TRBJ1-4,NA,TRBV28,once,TGTGCCAGCAGTACGAGGGGAAATAATGAAAAACTGTTTTTT,CASSTRGNNEKLFF
TRBJ2-7,NA,TRBV27,NA,TGTGCCAGTATCGATAGTAGAAGCTACGAGCAGTACTTC,CASIDSRSYEQYF
TRBJ1-1,NA,TRBV7-9,NA,TGTGCCAGCAGCTTGGCACACGGATTGAACACTGAAGCTTTCTTT,CASSLAHGLNTEAFF
TRBJ1-1,NA,TRBV4-2,NA,TGTGCCAGCAGCCAGGCGGATACAGGGTTAGCTTTCTTT,CASSQADTGLAFF
TRBJ2-7,TRBD2,TRBV6-5,NA,TGTGCCAGCAGTCAAATAATTGGCGGGAGGTACGAGCAGTACTTC,CASSQIIGGRYEQYF
TRBJ1-2,NA,TRBV29-1,NA,TGCAGCGTTGTGGCAGGGAGTTATGGCTACACCTTC,CSVVAGSYGYTF
TRBJ1-1,TRBD1,TRBV6-5,once,TGTGCCAGCAGTTATACAGGGGGGGAAGCTTTCTTT,CASSYTGGEAFF
TRBJ2-1,NA,TRBV5-5,NA,TGTGCCAGCAGACTTACAGGGCATGAGCAGTTCTTC,CASRLTGHEQFF
TRBJ2-7,NA,TRBV25-1,NA,TGTGCCAGCAGTGACCACACTGGGACAACTCCCTACGAGCAGTACTTC,CASSDHTGTTPYEQYF
TRBJ2-7,NA,TRBV13,NA,TGTGCCAGCAGTGAGCCCAGCTCCTACGAGCAGTACTTC,CASSEPSSYEQYF
TRBJ1-1,NA,TRBV28,NA,TGTGCCAGCAGTCCCTTGTGGGGGAACACTGAAGCTTTCTTT,CASSPLWGNTEAFF
TRBJ2-3,NA,TRBV27,NA,TGTGCCAGCAGTTTATGGGGGAGCTTCACAGATACGCAGTATTTT,CASSLWGSFTDTQYF
TRBJ2-5,NA,TRBV21-1,NA,TGTGCCAGCAGCAAAACGTGGCTAGCGGAGACTTTAGCCCAGTACTTC,CASSKTWLAETLAQYF
TRBJ2-1,TRBD2,TRBV19,NA,TGTGCCAGTAGGGTTAGCGGGAGCTACAATGAGCAGTTCTTC,CASRVSGSYNEQFF
TRBJ2-7,NA,TRBV7-6,NA,TGTGCCAGCAGCTCCGACGGAACAGGGTACGAGCAGTACTTC,CASSSDGTGYEQYF
TRBJ1-1,NA,TRBV13,NA,TGTGCCAGCAGCCCGGGGAACCGAGGGACTGAAGCTTTCTTT,CASSPGNRGTEAFF
TRBJ2-1,TRBD1,TRBV9,NA,TGTGCCAGCAGCAATACCAGGACAGGCGCCTACTACAATGAGCAGTTCTTC,CASSNTRTGAYYNEQFF
TRBJ2-7,NA,TRBV2,NA,TGTGCCAGCAGTGAAAGCAGGGGACACGAGCAGTACTTC,CASSESRGHEQYF
TRBJ2-5,NA,TRBV7-9,NA,TGTGCCAGCAGCCCGACTGAGTACCAAGAGACCCAGTACTTC,CASSPTEYQETQYF
TRBJ2-1,TRBD2,TRBV29-1,NA,TGCAGCGTTGAACAGGGCTGGCTAGCGGGAGGAACCAATGAGCAGTTCTTC,CSVEQGWLAGGTNEQFF
TRBJ2-3,NA,TRBV9,NA,TGTGCCAGCACCGTGGGGGTCGGTCCGGACTACACAGATACGCAGTATTTT,CASTVGVGPDYTDTQYF
TRBJ2-7,TRBD1,TRBV4-3,NA,TGCGCCAGCAGCCAAGACCCGGGACAGGGTGAATCTGTCGAGCAGTACTTC,CASSQDPGQGESVEQYF
TRBJ1-1,NA,TRBV5-6,NA,TGTGCCAGCAGCCCCGAGGGGAGGAACACTGAAGCTTTCTTT,CASSPEGRNTEAFF
TRBJ1-1,NA,TRBV10-3,NA,TGTGCCATCAGTGACTTGGCCGGCAGGGTGTCTCCTGAAGCTTTCTTT,CAISDLAGRVSPEAFF
TRBJ2-7,TRBD1,TRBV7-9,NA,TGTGCCAGCAGCTTAGAGGGACAGTTACGAGCCTACGAGCAGTACTTC,CASSLEGQLRAYEQYF
TRBJ2-7,TRBD1,TRBV19,NA,TGTGCCAGTAGTAAAGGACAGGGTCCCTACGAGCAGTACTTC,CASSKGQGPYEQYF
TRBJ2-3,TRBD1,TRBV11-1,NA,TGTGCCAGCAGCTTAGCGAAGACAGGGGCCAGCACAGATACGCAGTATTTT,CASSLAKTGASTDTQYF
TRBJ2-7,TRBD1,TRBV27,NA,TGTGCCAGCACCCCCTCGGGCAGGGGGTATTACGAGCAGTACTTC,CASTPSGRGYYEQYF
TRBJ2-2,NA,TRBV15,NA,TGTGCCACCAGCAGCGACCGCGTTGGCGGGGAGCTGTTTTTT,CATSSDRVGGELFF
TRBJ2-7,NA,TRBV30,NA,TGTGCCTCAAGGGGGGACAGAGTCTACGAGCAGTACTTC,CASRGDRVYEQYF
TRBJ2-5,TRBD1,TRBV4-3,NA,TGCGCCAGCAGCCAAACCCCTAGGACAGGGGAGGGCCAAGAGACCCAGTACTTC,CASSQTPRTGEGQETQYF
TRBJ1-1,NA,TRBV19,NA,TGTGCCAGTAGAAGCACTGAAGCTTTCTTT,CASRSTEAFF
TRBJ2-7,NA,TRBV11-2,NA,TGTGCCAGCAGGCGGGCTTTCCACGAGCAGTACTTC,CASRRAFHEQYF
TRBJ2-7,NA,TRBV2,NA,TGTGCCAGCAGGTCCCTGGGCCGGGAGGCCTCCAGGGGCTACGAGCAGTACTTC,CASRSLGREASRGYEQYF